The clone carrying this TCR beta chain was recorded many times. Its antigen remains unknown. The sample belongs to a study of identical twins. Study-wide points: Diverse VJ usage suggested most zero-insertion clonotypes were not invariant T cells. Where beta out-of-frame sequences were concerned, excess twin sharing was weaker.

V lost 1 base to trimming and J lost 6 bases, with 10 bases between them. This CDR3 is built from 13 residues. CDR1 is DFQATT and CDR2 is SNEGSKA in the germline V gene (reference sequence). Unique molecular identifiers were present on the cDNA, which also gained a universal primer site by template switching. TCRdb redid the calling of the 5' RACE reads with MiXCR, one entry per CDR3 protein. Found here are 690,000 or so distinct CDR3 sequences, approximately 6% of them singletons; the top ten hold 1.5% to 2%. Each donor was a healthy Caucasian. Sequencing was performed on naive T cells sorted from blood. The source of this sequence is a man between 18 and 29 years old in good health. The gene calls are TRBV20-1 and TRBJ1-5; D gene ambiguous. Here the CDR3 DNA reads TGCAGTGCTAGAGTCCGGGAAAGTCAGCCCCAGCATTTT. Translation gives CSARVRESQPQHF.